The present T cell receptor (beta chain) was sequenced within a study of PD-1 blockade in classical Hodgkin lymphoma. TCRdb's table, derived via immunoSEQ multiplex PCR, lists solely in-frame clones and lacks some. The sample holds fewer than 40,000 clones; around 80% are singletons and the top ten take approximately 0.88%. Time point of the sample: cycle 4 day 1 (C4D1), after five to seven weeks of nivolumab. All trial patients relapsed after autologous stem cell transplantation. Isolation of CD4+ T cells from thawed PBMCs was performed by magnetic negative selection. The CDR3 runs to 15 residues. The germline V and J ends were trimmed by 5 bases and 3 bases, with 17 bases remaining between them. From germline, CDR1 is SGHTA and CDR2 FQGNSA.

This receptor was obtained from a human donor with classical Hodgkin lymphoma. The source was CD4+ T cells from blood, collected before the fourth cycle of nivolumab. V and J are TRBV7-2 and TRBJ2-7; perhaps D is TRBD1 or TRBD2 (6 bases each). The CDR3 loop reads CASSPNGGGDYEQYF. The CDR3 nucleotides are TGTGCCAGCAGCCCGAATGGGGGCGGGGACTACGAGCAGTACTTC. The entire variable domain, with the rest obtained from reference TRBV7-2 and TRBJ2-7, is as follows: GAGVSQSPSNKVTEKGKDVELRCDPISGHTALYWYRQSLGQGLEFLIYFQGNSAPDKSGLPSDRFSAERTGGSVSTLTIQRTQQEDSAVYLCASSPNGGGDYEQYFGPGTRLTVT.